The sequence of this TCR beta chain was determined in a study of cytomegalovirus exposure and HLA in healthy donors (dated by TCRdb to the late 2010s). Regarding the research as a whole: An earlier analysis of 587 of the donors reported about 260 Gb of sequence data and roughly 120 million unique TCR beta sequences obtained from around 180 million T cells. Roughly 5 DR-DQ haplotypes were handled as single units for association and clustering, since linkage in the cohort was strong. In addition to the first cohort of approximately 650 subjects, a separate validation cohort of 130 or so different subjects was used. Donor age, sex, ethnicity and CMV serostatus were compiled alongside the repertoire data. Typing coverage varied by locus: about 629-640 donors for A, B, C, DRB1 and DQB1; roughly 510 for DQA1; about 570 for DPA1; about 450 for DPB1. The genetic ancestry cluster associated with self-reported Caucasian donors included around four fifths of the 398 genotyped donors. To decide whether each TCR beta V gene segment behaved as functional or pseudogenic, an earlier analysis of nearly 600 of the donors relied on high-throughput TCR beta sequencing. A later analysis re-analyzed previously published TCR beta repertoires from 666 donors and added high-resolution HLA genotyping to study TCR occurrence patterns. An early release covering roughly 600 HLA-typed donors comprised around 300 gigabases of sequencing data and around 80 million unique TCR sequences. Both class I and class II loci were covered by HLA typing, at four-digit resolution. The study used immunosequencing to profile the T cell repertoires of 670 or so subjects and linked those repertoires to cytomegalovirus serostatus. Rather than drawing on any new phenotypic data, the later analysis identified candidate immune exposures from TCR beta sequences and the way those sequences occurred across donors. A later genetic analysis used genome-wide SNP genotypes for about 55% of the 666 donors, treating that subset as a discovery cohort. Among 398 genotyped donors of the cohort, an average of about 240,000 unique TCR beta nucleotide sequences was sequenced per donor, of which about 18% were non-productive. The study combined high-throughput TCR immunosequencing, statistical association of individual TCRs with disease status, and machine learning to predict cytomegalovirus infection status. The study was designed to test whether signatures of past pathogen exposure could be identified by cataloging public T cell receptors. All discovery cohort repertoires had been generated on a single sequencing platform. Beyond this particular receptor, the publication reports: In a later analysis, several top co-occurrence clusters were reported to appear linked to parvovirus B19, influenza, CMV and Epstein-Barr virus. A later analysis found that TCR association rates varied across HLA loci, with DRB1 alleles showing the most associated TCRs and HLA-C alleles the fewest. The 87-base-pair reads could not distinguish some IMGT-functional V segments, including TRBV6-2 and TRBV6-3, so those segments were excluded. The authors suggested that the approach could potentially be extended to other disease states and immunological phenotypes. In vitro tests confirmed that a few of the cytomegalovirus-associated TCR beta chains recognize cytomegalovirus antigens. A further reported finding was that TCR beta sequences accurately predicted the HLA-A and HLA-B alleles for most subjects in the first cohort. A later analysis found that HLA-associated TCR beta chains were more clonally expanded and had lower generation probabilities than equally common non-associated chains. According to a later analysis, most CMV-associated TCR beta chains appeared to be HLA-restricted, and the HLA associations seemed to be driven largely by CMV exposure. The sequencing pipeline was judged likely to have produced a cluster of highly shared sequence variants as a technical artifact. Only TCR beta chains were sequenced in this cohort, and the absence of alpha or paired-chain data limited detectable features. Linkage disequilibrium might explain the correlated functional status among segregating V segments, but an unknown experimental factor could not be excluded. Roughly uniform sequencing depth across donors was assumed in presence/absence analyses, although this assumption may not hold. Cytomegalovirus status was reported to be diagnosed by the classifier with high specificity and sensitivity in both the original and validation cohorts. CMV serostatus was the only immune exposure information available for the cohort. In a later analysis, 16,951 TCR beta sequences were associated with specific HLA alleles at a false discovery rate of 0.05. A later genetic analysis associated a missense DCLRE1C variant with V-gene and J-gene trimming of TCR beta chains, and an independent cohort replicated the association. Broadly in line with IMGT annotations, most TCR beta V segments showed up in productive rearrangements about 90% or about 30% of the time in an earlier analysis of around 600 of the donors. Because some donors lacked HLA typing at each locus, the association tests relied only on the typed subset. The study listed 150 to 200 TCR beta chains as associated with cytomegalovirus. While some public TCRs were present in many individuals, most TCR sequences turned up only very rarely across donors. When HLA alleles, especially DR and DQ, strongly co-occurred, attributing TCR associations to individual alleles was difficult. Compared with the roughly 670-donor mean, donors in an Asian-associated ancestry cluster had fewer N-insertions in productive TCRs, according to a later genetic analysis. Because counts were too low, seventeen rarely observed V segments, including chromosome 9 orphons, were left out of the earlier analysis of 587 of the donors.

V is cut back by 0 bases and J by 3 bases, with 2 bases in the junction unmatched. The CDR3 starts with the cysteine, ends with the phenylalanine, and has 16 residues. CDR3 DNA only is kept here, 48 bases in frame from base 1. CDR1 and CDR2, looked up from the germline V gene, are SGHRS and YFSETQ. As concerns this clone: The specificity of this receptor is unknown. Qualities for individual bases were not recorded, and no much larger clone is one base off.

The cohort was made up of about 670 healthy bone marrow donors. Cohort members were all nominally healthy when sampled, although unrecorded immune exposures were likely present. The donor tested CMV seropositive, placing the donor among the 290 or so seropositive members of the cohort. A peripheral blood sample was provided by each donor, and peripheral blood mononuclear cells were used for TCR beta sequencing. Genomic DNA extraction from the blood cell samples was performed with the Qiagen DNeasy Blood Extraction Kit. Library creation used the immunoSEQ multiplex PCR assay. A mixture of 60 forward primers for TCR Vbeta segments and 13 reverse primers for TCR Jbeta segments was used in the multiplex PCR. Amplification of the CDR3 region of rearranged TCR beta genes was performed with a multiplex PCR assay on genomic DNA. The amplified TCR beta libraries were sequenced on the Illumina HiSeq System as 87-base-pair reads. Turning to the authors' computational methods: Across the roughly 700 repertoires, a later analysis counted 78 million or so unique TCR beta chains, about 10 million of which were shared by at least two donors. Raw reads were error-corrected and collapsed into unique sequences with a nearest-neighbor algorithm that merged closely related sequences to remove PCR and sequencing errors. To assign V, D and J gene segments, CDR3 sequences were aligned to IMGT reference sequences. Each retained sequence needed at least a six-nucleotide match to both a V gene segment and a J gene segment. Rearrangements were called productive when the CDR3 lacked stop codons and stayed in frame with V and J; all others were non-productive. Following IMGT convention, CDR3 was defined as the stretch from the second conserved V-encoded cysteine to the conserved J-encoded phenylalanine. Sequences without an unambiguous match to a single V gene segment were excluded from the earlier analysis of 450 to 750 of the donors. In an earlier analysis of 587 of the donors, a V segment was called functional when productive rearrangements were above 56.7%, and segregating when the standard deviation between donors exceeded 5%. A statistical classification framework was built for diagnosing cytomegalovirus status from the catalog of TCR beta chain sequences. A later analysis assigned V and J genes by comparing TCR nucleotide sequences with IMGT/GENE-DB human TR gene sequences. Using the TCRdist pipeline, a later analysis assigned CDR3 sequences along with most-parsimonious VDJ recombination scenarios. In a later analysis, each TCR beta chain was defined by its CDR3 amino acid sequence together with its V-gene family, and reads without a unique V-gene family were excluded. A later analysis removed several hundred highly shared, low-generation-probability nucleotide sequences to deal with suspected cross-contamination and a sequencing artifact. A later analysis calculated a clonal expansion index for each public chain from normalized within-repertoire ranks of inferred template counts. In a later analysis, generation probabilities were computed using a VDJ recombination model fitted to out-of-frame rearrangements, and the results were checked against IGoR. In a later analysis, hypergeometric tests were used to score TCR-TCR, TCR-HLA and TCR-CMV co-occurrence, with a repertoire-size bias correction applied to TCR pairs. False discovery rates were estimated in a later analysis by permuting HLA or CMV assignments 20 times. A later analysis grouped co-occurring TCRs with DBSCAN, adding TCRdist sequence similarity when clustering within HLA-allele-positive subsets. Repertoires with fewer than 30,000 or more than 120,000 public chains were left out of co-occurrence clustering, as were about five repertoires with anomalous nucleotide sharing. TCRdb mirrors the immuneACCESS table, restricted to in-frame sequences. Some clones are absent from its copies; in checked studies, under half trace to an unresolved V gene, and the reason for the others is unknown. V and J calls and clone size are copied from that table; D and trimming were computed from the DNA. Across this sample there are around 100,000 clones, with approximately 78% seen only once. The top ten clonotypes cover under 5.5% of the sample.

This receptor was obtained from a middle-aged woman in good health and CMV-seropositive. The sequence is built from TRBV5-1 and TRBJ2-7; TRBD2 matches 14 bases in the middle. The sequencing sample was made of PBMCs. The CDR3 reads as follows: CASSLGGTSGSYEQYF. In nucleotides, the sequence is TGCGCCAGCAGCTTGGGGGGGACTAGCGGGAGCTACGAGCAGTACTTC. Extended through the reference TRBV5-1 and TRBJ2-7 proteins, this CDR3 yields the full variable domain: KAGVTQTPRYLIKTRGQQVTLSCSPISGHRSVSWYQQTPGQGLQFLFEYFSETQRNKGNFPGRFSGRQFSNSRSEMNVSTLELGDSALYLCASSLGGTSGSYEQYFGPGTRLTVT.